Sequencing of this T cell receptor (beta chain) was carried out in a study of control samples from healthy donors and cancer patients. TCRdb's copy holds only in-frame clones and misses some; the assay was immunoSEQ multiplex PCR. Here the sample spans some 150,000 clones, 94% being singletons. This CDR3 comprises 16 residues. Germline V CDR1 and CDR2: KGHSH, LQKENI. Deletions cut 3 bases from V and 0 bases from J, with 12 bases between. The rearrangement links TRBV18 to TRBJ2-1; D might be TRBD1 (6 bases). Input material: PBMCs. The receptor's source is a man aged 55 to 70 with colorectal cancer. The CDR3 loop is CASSPQRQVSYNEQFF. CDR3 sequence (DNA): TGTGCCAGCTCACCTCAAAGACAGGTCTCCTACAATGAGCAGTTCTTC.